One sample yielded the 30 T cell receptor beta chains listed below, sequenced in a study of blood T cell repertoires in COVID-19. Sequenced by immunoSEQ multiplex PCR; TCRdb stores in-frame clones only, minus some. Of 100,000 or so clones listed, roughly 79% were seen once; the top ten hold around 10%. The material sequenced was peripheral blood. The receptors come from a woman between 70 and 85 years old with acute or convalescent COVID-19.

This chain connects TRBV19 to TRBJ2-1; 10 bases are a match to TRBD1. This CDR3 is 16 amino acids long. V shed 1 base and J 6 bases; nucleotides not matched to a gene: 6. The germline V gene encodes CDR1 LNHDA and CDR2 SQIVND (reference sequence). As DNA, the CDR3 is TGTGCCAGTAGTATAGGGACAGGGGGTATATTCAATGAGCAGTTCTTC. Translating gives CASSIGTGGIFNEQFF.

The chain recombines TRBV10-3 with TRBJ2-7, with 7 bases that match TRBD1. Germline loops: CDR1 ENHRY, CDR2 SYGVKD. The CDR3 is 17 residues long. Germline trimming cut 0 bases from V and 2 bases from J; bases unmatched to any gene: 10. The CDR3 coding sequence is TGTGCCATCAGTGAGTCAAGAGGAACAGGGGAGACCTACGAGCAGTACTTC. The encoded protein is CAISESRGTGETYEQYF.

This rearrangement joins TRBV6-1 to TRBJ1-5, with TRBD1 matching over 7 bases. The CDR3 has 14 amino acids. Per the germline V gene, CDR1 is MNHNS and CDR2 is SASEGT. V was pared by 10 bases and J by 9 bases, with 15 bases of the junction left unmatched. The CDR3 protein is CATDEGQVQGPQHF. CDR3 DNA: TGTGCCACCGACGAAGGACAGGTTCAAGGGCCCCAGCATTTT.

The gene calls are TRBV4-3 and TRBJ1-1, with D hard to call. The CDR3 loop spans 14 amino acids. Per the germline V gene, CDR1 is LGHNA and CDR2 is YSLEER. The ends were cut back, 3 bases at V and 1 base at J, with 9 bases in the middle. The CDR3 nucleotides are TGCGCCAGCAGCCATCTTGGGCCGAACACTGAAGCTTTCTTT. Translation: CASSHLGPNTEAFF.

This clone is labeled medium-sized. This chain connects TRBV6-6 to TRBJ2-1, with 11 positions matching TRBD2. Germline CDR1 reads MNHNY; CDR2 reads SVGAGI (reference sequence). V lost 5 bases, J lost 7 bases, and 10 bases stayed unmatched. This CDR3 is 16 amino acids long. The CDR3 coding sequence is TGTGCCAGCAGTCGAGCCCTAGCGGGAGGAGGGAATGAGCAGTTCTTC. This sequence encodes CASSRALAGGGNEQFF.

The chain has TRBV28 and TRBJ2-7; D might be TRBD1 (6 bases). This CDR3 spans 15 amino acids. The V end lost 6 bases, the J end lost 0 bases, and 15 bases lay between the germline ends. CDR1 and CDR2 (germline): MDHEN, SYDVKM. CDR3 sequence reads: CASRGRGGSSYEQYF. The CDR3 DNA reads as TGTGCCAGCAGGGGGCGAGGGGGAAGCTCCTACGAGCAGTACTTC.

The V gene is TRBV10-3, the J gene TRBJ2-3, with TRBD1 identical over 12 bases. The CDR3 spans 16 residues. V was pared by 2 bases and J by 4 bases, with 4 bases of the junction left unmatched. Germline V gives CDR1 ENHRY, CDR2 SYGVKD. The chain's CDR3 is CAISEGTGGLADTQYF. CDR3 nucleotides: TGTGCCATCAGTGAGGGGACAGGGGGCTTGGCAGATACGCAGTATTTT.

J is TRBJ1-5 and V is TRBV7-3, with D unclear. Germline CDR1 reads SGHTA; CDR2 reads FQGTGA. V was pared by 8 bases and J by 4 bases, with 15 bases between. This CDR3 contains 14 residues. The CDR3 region is CASAASGSNQPQHF. The DNA of the CDR3 is TGTGCCAGCGCCGCAAGTGGCTCTAATCAGCCCCAGCATTTT. Drawing the rest from reference TRBV7-3 and TRBJ1-5, the complete variable domain is GAGVSQTPSNKVTEKGKYVELRCDPISGHTALYWYRQSLGQGPEFLIYFQGTGAADDSGLPNDRFFAVRPEGSVSTLKIQRTERGDSAVYLCASAASGSNQPQHFGDGTRLSIL.

The V and J genes are TRBV29-1 and TRBJ2-2, with TRBD2 as a possible D gene (6 bases). CDR1 SQVTM and CDR2 ANQGSEA come from the germline V gene. Trimming stripped 2 bases from V and 0 bases from J, with 10 bases between. CDR3 length equals 15 residues. CDR3 sequence reads: CSVERRASNTGELFF. CDR3 nucleotides: TGCAGCGTTGAACGGAGGGCATCGAACACCGGGGAGCTGTTTTTT.

The gene calls are TRBV11-3 and TRBJ2-2, with D possibly matching TRBD2 (5 bases). The CDR3 runs to 14 residues. Germline V gene data show CDR1 as SGHNT and CDR2 as YENEEA. V was pared by 3 bases and J by 3 bases, with 8 bases between. This CDR3 reads CASSFGVYTGELFF. CDR3 coding DNA: TGTGCCAGCAGCTTCGGGGTTTACACCGGGGAGCTGTTTTTT.

The chain employs TRBV6-2 or TRBV6-3 and TRBJ1-5, with a weak D call TRBD1 (6 bases). Looked up from germline, CDR1 is MNHEY and CDR2 is SVGEGT. V was pared by 5 bases and J by 10 bases, with 15 bases between. This CDR3 contains 13 residues. CDR3 DNA sequence: TGTGCCAGCAGTCAGACAGGCGGCCTTCCCCAGCATTTT. Protein sequence: CASSQTGGLPQHF.

The chain recombines TRBV13 with TRBJ2-5; tentatively, D is TRBD1 (5 bases). This CDR3 is built from 14 residues. The V end was cut by 0 bases, the J end by 1 base, with 6 bases between. Germline V gives CDR1 PRHDT, CDR2 FYEKMQ (reference sequence). For the CDR3, the DNA is TGTGCCAGCAGCTTAGGGGGGCCCCAAGAGACCCAGTACTTC. This encodes CASSLGGPQETQYF.

The J gene is TRBJ2-5, the V gene TRBV7-9, with D maybe TRBD2 (6 bases). The V end was cut by 1 base, the J end by 4 bases, with 10 bases between. Germline V lookup: CDR1 SEHNR, CDR2 FQNEAQ (reference sequence). This CDR3 contains 14 residues. CDR3 DNA sequence: TGTGCCAGCAGCTTAGGGGCCGGGGGAGAGACCCAGTACTTC. Its protein product is CASSLGAGGETQYF.

The chain combines TRBV30 with TRBJ1-1; D remains ambiguous. CDR3 length: 14 amino acids. CDR1 and CDR2 from the germline V gene are GTSNPN and SVGIG (reference sequence). Trimming removed 1 base from V and 4 bases from J, with 13 bases in between. The CDR3 nucleotides are TGTGCCTGGAGTGGCGGCCCAGCGGTCACTGAAGCTTTCTTT. Its protein is CAWSGGPAVTEAFF.

The chain links TRBV19 to TRBJ1-2; no clear D gene. CDR1 and CDR2 (germline): LNHDA, SQIVND (reference sequence). Between the trimmed V and J ends, which lost 0 bases and 8 bases, there was a span of 16 bases. The CDR3 totals 15 residues. The DNA for the CDR3 is TGTGCCAGTAGTATAGATCGTCGGGGTGTGGAAGGCTACACCTTC. Its translation is CASSIDRRGVEGYTF.

The V call is TRBV29-1, the J call TRBJ2-7; TRBD2 might be the D (6 bases). The V gene's germline CDR1 is SQVTM and CDR2 ANQGSEA. The CDR3 has 11 residues. The V end was cut by 3 bases, the J end by 5 bases, with 8 bases between. The CDR3 loop reads CSVDTSNEQYF. The CDR3 nucleotides read TGCAGCGTTGACACTAGCAACGAGCAGTACTTC.

The V call is TRBV4-3, the J call TRBJ1-2; 9 positions agree with TRBD1. Germline trimming cut 0 bases from V and 7 bases from J; bases unmatched to any gene: 12. From germline, CDR1 is LGHNA and CDR2 YSLEER. The CDR3 contains 17 residues. This chain's CDR3 is CASSQEGTGGLLGGYTF. In DNA, the CDR3 is TGCGCCAGCAGCCAAGAGGGAACAGGGGGCTTGTTGGGTGGCTACACCTTC.

The chain combines TRBV7-9 with TRBJ1-3; D is unresolved. The CDR3 loop spans 17 amino acids. The V gene lost 0 bases and the J gene lost 0 bases, with 12 bases spanning the gap. The germline V gene has CDR1 SEHNR and CDR2 FQNEAQ (reference sequence). CDR3 DNA: TGTGCCAGCAGCTTAGCCCAGGCCTCGAGCTCTGGAAACACCATATATTTT. It yields the protein CASSLAQASSSGNTIYF. Filled out from reference TRBV7-9 and TRBJ1-3, the complete variable domain reads DTGVSQNPRHKITKRGQNVTFRCDPISEHNRLYWYRQTLGQGPEFLTYFQNEAQLEKSRLLSDRFSAERPKGSFSTLEIQRTEQGDSAMYLCASSLAQASSSGNTIYFGEGSWLTVV.

The chain employs TRBV27 and TRBJ2-7; 9 bases are shared with TRBD2. V lost 6 bases to trimming and J lost 2 bases; unmatched junction nucleotides: 8. This CDR3 has 15 residues. CDR1 and CDR2 from the germline V gene are MNHEY and SMNVEV (reference sequence). The CDR3 region has the DNA TGTGCCAGCAGCTCCCGACTAGCGGTTCCCTACGAGCAGTACTTC. Protein: CASSSRLAVPYEQYF.

The chain uses TRBV30 and TRBJ2-3; tentatively, D is TRBD2 (5 bases). The length of the CDR3 is 16 residues. Trimming cost V 0 bases and J 1 base, with 14 bases left between them. The germline V gene has CDR1 GTSNPN and CDR2 SVGIG (reference sequence). The CDR3: CAWSVRGLVGTDTQYF. In DNA, the CDR3 is TGTGCCTGGAGTGTCCGAGGGCTAGTGGGCACAGATACGCAGTATTTT.

Only one count was recorded for this clone. V usage is TRBV28 and J usage is TRBJ2-1, with a tentative D call TRBD2 (5 bases). The length of the CDR3 is 11 residues. CDR1 and CDR2 (germline): MDHEN, SYDVKM. Trimming stripped 6 bases from V and 13 bases from J, with 13 bases between. In nucleotides, the CDR3 is TGTGCCAGCAGCTTGGACTTAATACAGTTCTTC. This translates into CASSLDLIQFF.

This chain uses TRBV24-1 with TRBJ2-3, with 9 bases fitting TRBD1. V lost 4 bases, J lost 5 bases, and 6 bases stayed unmatched. CDR1 KGHDR and CDR2 SFDVKD come from the germline V gene. The CDR3 has 15 residues. The CDR3 region is CATSEATGGGDTQYF. In DNA, the CDR3 is TGTGCCACCAGTGAAGCGACAGGGGGAGGAGATACGCAGTATTTT.

The chain carries TRBV30 and TRBJ2-1, with TRBD2 matching 7 bases. Unmatched junction bases numbered 13, after V lost 7 bases and J lost 10 bases. This CDR3 region has 13 residues. Looked up from germline, CDR1 is GTSNPN and CDR2 is SVGIG (reference sequence). This CDR3 is CASQRGASGEQFF. The CDR3 DNA is TGTGCCTCCCAGCGGGGTGCCTCAGGGGAGCAGTTCTTC.

This sequence joins TRBV6-6 and TRBJ1-3; a possible D gene is TRBD1 (5 bases). The CDR3 is 15 amino acids. V shed 2 bases and J shed 4 bases, with 12 bases lying between them. CDR1 is MNHNY, CDR2 SVGAGI, per germline (reference sequence). The CDR3: CASSYADRGGNTIYF. In DNA, the CDR3 is TGTGCCAGCAGTTACGCCGACAGAGGAGGAAACACCATATATTTT.

This rearrangement joins TRBV19 to TRBJ1-1; 8 bases map to TRBD1. The CDR3 runs 15 residues. V was pared by 5 bases and J by 0 bases, with 5 bases of the junction left unmatched. The germline V gene has CDR1 LNHDA and CDR2 SQIVND (reference sequence). CDR3 sequence reads: CASSDPGGLNTEAFF. The CDR3 DNA reads as TGTGCCAGTAGTGATCCAGGGGGCCTGAACACTGAAGCTTTCTTT.

The DNA for the CDR3 is TGTGCCAGCAGTTCCACTAGCTACGAGCAGTACTTC. Protein product: CASSSTSYEQYF. The chain is built from TRBV28 and TRBJ2-7; possibly TRBD2 for D (5 bases). In germline, CDR1 is MDHEN, CDR2 SYDVKM. V was trimmed by 4 bases and J by 3 bases, leaving 7 bases between them. This CDR3 contains 12 residues.

The gene calls are TRBV5-1 and TRBJ1-4, with TRBD1 as a possible D gene (5 bases). CDR3 size: 16 residues. The germline CDR1 and CDR2 sequences are SGHRS and YFSETQ. Trimming took off 0 bases at V and 4 bases at J, with 13 bases between the two ends. CDR3 nucleotide sequence: TGCGCCAGCAGCTTGGGTTTGGGGCAGAGTAATGAAAAACTGTTTTTT. It translates to CASSLGLGQSNEKLFF.

This rearrangement joins TRBV28 to TRBJ1-5, with D possibly being TRBD1 (5 bases). Trimming took 8 bases from V and 0 from J, leaving 5 bases between them. Germline loops: CDR1 MDHEN, CDR2 SYDVKM. The CDR3 runs 12 residues. The CDR3 DNA is TGTGCCAGCCAGGGTAGCAATCAGCCCCAGCATTTT. Its translation: CASQGSNQPQHF.

V gene TRBV3-1 (or the pseudogene TRBV3-2) combines with J gene TRBJ2-7; 9 bases are shared with TRBD1. Germline V gene lookup returns CDR1 LGHDT and CDR2 YNNKEL (reference sequence). This CDR3 is built from 17 residues. V trimming: 0 bases; J trimming: 4 bases; junction bases outside the gene matches: 10. CDR3 DNA: TGTGCCAGCAGCCAAGATTTGGAGCCTGACAGGGGGTACGAGCAGTACTTC. Its translation: CASSQDLEPDRGYEQYF.

The chain has TRBV18 and TRBJ1-1, with D perhaps TRBD1 (5 bases). Germline lookup yields CDR1 KGHSH and CDR2 LQKENI. V gave up 3 bases and J gave up 6 bases, with 11 bases separating them. The CDR3 is made up of 13 amino acids. The CDR3: CASSPGGVPEAFF. DNA for the CDR3: TGTGCCAGCTCACCTGGAGGGGTCCCTGAAGCTTTCTTT. The variable domain in full, with the rest retrieved from reference TRBV18 and TRBJ1-1, is NAGVMQNPRHLVRRRGQEARLRCSPMKGHSHVYWYRQLPEEGLKFMVYLQKENIIDESGMPKERFSAEFPKEGPSILRIQQVVRGDSAAYFCASSPGGVPEAFFGQGTRLTVV.